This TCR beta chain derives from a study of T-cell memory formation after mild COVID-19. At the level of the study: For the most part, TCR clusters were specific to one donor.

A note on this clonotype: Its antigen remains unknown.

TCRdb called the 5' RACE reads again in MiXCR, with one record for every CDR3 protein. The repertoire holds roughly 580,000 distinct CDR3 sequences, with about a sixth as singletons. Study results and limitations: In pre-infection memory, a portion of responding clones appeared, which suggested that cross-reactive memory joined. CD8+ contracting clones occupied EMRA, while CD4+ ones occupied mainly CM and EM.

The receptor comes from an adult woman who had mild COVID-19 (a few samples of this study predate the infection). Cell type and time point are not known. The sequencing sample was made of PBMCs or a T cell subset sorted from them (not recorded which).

This CDR3 is CATRSNQGYTEAFF. In DNA, the CDR3 is TGTGCCACCAGGTCCAATCAGGGGTACACTGAAGCTTTCTTT. The rearrangement uses TRBV24-1 and TRBJ1-1; TRBD1 is a possible D gene (6 bases). Trimming cost V 7 bases and J 3 bases, with 14 bases left between them. The CDR3 has 14 amino acids. In germline, CDR1 is KGHDR, CDR2 SFDVKD.